This TCR beta chain was observed in a study of neoadjuvant anti-PD-1 for oral cavity cancer. Study observations and caveats: Each response group had just a few patients in TCR analyses.

Clones were read by immunoSEQ multiplex PCR, and TCRdb kept only the in-frame ones, dropping some. Here the sample spans 15,000 or so clones, around 69% being singletons. Stage II-IVA oral cavity squamous cell carcinoma was new and untreated by systemic or radiation therapy. These oral cavity squamous cell carcinomas were HPV-negative and locally advanced. CDR1 is SGHTA and CDR2 is FQGTGA in the germline V gene. This CDR3 comprises 17 residues. V gave up 2 bases and J gave up 7 bases; unmatched junction bases: 14. A remark on this clone: The antigen is unknown.

The rearrangement links TRBV7-3 to TRBJ2-1; TRBD1 matches 7 bases. The clonotype originates from a person aged 35-79 years with oral cavity squamous cell carcinoma. This specimen consisted of PBMCs, obtained before nivolumab (anti-PD-1) treatment. The CDR3 protein is CASSLGRAQGDSNEQFF. CDR3 sequence (DNA): TGTGCCAGCAGCTTAGGACGGGCTCAGGGGGACAGTAATGAGCAGTTCTTC. Using reference TRBV7-3 and TRBJ2-1 for the parts outside the CDR3, the full variable domain is GAGVSQTPSNKVTEKGKYVELRCDPISGHTALYWYRQSLGQGPEFLIYFQGTGAADDSGLPNDRFFAVRPEGSVSTLKIQRTERGDSAVYLCASSLGRAQGDSNEQFFGPGTRLTVL.